This T cell receptor beta chain was sequenced for a study of PD-1 blockade in classical Hodgkin lymphoma (dated by TCRdb to about 2020). A note on the overall study: Nivolumab dosing was 3 mg/kg intravenously every 2 weeks, continuing until either disease progression or unacceptable toxicity. The study used TCR beta sequencing and CyTOF to define a peripheral blood immune signature of response to PD-1 blockade in classical Hodgkin lymphoma.

Overall study outcomes, separate from this receptor: Patients starting nivolumab less than 1 year after ASCT had lower diversity and were excluded from later analyses to avoid confounding by immune reconstitution. A significant rise by C4D1 was seen in CD4+ but not CD8+ TCR diversity (p=0.0027 vs p=0.16), with the rise being most apparent in complete responders (p=0.02). Trial patients with a complete response had baseline diversity similar to that of newly diagnosed patients, while partial responders and progressors had significantly lower diversity. The study was limited to a single clinical trial cohort, and causes of repertoire differences, possibly disease activity or prior therapy, remained undefined. Baseline TCR diversity was reported to be lower in newly diagnosed patients than in healthy donors, and even lower in relapsed/refractory patients.

The germline V gene specifies SGHRS as CDR1 and YFSETQ as CDR2. From V the trimming removes 0 bases and from J it removes 4 bases, while the gene matches leave 6 bases of the junction unaccounted for. Spanning cysteine to phenylalanine, the CDR3 consists of 16 amino acids. This entry keeps only the CDR3 DNA: 48 bases, framed from base 1. On this clone itself: The antigen it binds to is not known. It has no much larger one-base neighbor in the sample; base qualities were not kept.

The sample's time point label, in plain terms: cycle 4 day 1 (C4D1), after 6 weeks of nivolumab. Every trial patient had relapsed after autologous stem cell transplantation, and cohorts A, B and C differed in prior brentuximab vedotin exposure. The trial cohort included 55 to 65 patients with relapsed/refractory classical Hodgkin lymphoma, and each patient had a best overall response of complete response, partial response or progressive disease. In the multi-cohort phase II CheckMate 205 trial, trial patients received single-agent nivolumab. An independent review committee assessed best overall response by applying the 2007 International Working Group response criteria. Trial PBMCs were collected just before the start of nivolumab (C1D1) and during therapy at cycle 2 day 1 and cycle 4 day 1. Peripheral blood was collected in 8 mL Vacutainer Cell Preparation Tubes, from which PBMCs were isolated by centrifugation and then cryopreserved.

Genomic DNA was extracted with the Qiagen DNeasy kit from unsorted PBMCs and from negatively selected CD4+ and CD8+ fractions. Amplification of TCR beta CDR3 regions was done by immunoSEQ multiplex PCR with primers that anneal to V and J segments. Amplification bias was minimized using a synthetic immune receptor repertoire, and residual bias was removed computationally after sequencing. Per the source publication's procedure: Custom Python scripts were used to quantify repertoire diversity as the Shannon entropy index. Unsorted, CD4+ and CD8+ repertoires were analyzed separately, except for combined analyses in which CD4+ and CD8+ sequences were merged in silico. A clone was considered expanded if an increase in frequency of at least 2-fold after treatment relative to C1D1 was found, and a pseudocount of 0.5 was applied to clones undetected at baseline. Singleton clones were defined as clones with 0 or 1 copy at C1D1, and non-singleton clones were defined as clones with 2 or more copies. By matching protein sequences in sorted samples from the same patient, clones expanded in unsorted samples were annotated as CD4+, CD8+ or unknown. Diversity changes from C1D1 to C4D1 were tested in paired samples using Wilcoxon tests. TCRdb re-hosts the immuneACCESS table, in-frame sequences only. Its copies lack some clones; in the studies checked, an unresolved V gene accounts for under half of them, and the cause for the rest is not known. The DNA gave D and trimming, while V, J and clone size come from that table. The sample includes some 13,000 clones, with roughly 80% observed a single time. 15% to 20% of the sample lies in the top ten.

Source: peripheral blood mononuclear cells (PBMCs), taken before the fourth cycle of nivolumab. The rearrangement joined TRBV5-1 to TRBJ2-5, with 10 junctional bases fitting TRBD1. This clonotype was obtained from a human donor with classical Hodgkin lymphoma. In nucleotide form, the sequence is TGCGCCAGCAGCTTGGCCTCGACAGGGGGCTTAGAGACCCAGTACTTC. The encoded protein is CASSLASTGGLETQYF.